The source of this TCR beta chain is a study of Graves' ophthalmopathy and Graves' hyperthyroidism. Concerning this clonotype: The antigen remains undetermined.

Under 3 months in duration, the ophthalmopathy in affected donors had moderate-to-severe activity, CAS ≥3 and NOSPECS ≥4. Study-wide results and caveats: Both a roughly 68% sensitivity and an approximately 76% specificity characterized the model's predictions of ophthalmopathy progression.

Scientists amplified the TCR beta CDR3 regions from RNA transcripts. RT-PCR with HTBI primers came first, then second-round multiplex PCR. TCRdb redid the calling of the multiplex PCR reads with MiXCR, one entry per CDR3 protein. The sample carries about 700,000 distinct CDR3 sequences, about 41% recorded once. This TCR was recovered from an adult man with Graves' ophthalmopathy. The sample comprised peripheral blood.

CDR3 DNA: TGTGCCAGCAGCCAAGATCGGAACAGTAACTATGGCTACACCTTC. It encodes CASSQDRNSNYGYTF. J is TRBJ1-2 and V is TRBV4-2; D unclear. The CDR3 contains 15 residues. Germline-derived CDR1 and CDR2 are LGHNA and YNFKEQ. The V gene lost 0 bases and the J gene lost 1 base, with 9 bases spanning the gap.